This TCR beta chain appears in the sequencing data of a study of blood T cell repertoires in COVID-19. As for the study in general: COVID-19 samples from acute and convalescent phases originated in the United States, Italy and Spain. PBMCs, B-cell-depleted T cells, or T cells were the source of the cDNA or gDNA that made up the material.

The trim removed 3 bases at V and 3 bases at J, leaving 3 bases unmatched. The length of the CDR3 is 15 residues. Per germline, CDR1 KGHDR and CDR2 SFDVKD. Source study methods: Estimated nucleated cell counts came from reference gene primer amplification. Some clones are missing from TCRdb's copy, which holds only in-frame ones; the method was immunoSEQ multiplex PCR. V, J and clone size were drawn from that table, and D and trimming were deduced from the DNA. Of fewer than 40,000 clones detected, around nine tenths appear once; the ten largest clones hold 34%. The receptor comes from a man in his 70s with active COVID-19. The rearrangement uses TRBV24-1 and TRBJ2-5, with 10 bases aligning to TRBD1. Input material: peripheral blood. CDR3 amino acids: CATSDTGTGEETQYF. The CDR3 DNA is TGTGCCACCAGTGATACTGGGACAGGGGAAGAGACCCAGTACTTC.